These T cell receptor beta chains were read from a single sample in a study of blood T cell repertoires in COVID-19. Clones were sequenced by immunoSEQ multiplex PCR, and TCRdb holds only the in-frame ones, with some missing. This sample has about 120,000 clones, with approximately 85% found just once. The source material was peripheral blood. Receptors were obtained from a woman between 55 and 75 years old with acute or convalescent COVID-19. CDR3s leave out the opening cysteine and the closing phenylalanine or tryptophan.

V gene	J gene	CDR3 length	CDR3 protein
TRBV7-2	TRBJ1-6	14	ASSLPLGRYNSPLH
TRBV5-4	TRBJ2-7	16	ASSLTSGGNLRSYEQY
TRBV10-3	TRBJ2-7	10	ASGTGVYEQY
TRBV28	TRBJ1-1	9	ASSSYGGAF
TRBV9	TRBJ2-1	13	ASSQTGVHHNEQF
TRBV30	TRBJ2-2	9	AWSVVGKLF
TRBV6-5	TRBJ1-1	13	ASSYWGEEGPEAF
TRBV2	TRBJ1-4	9	ASSDRVKLF
TRBV2	TRBJ1-1	14	ASSDQSRGLNTEAF
TRBV4-3	TRBJ2-7	15	ASSQDISQVSSYEQY
TRBV3-1/TRBV3-2	TRBJ1-6	13	ASSPLGGIGSPLH
TRBV15	TRBJ2-5	12	ATSRGRGRETQY
TRBV5-4	TRBJ2-3	14	ASSPPGGGATDTQY
TRBV4-3	TRBJ2-2	13	ASSQQTRISGELF
TRBV5-1	TRBJ2-1	14	ASSSGLASSYNEQF
TRBV5-3	TRBJ2-3	13	ARSTDSPEGDTQY
TRBV9	TRBJ1-2	12	ASSVGTKNYGYT
TRBV5-1	TRBJ1-2	12	ASSLDRGPYGYT
TRBV19	TRBJ1-5	13	ASTSQGQGNQPQH
TRBV19	TRBJ1-2	14	ASSRAPGQGTDGYT
TRBV13	TRBJ2-3	12	ASSPGGAQGTQY
TRBV30	TRBJ2-6	15	AWHRDRGRKGANVLT
TRBV7-9	TRBJ2-4	12	ASSLAGGQNIQY
TRBV15	TRBJ1-2	15	ATSEIWTGSANYGYT
TRBV6-2/TRBV6-3	TRBJ1-1	12	ASSENRVGAEAF
TRBV19	TRBJ2-3	14	ASSSHGGLNTDTQY
TRBV29-1	TRBJ2-2	12	SVERRGGYGELF
TRBV13	TRBJ1-6	14	ASSQRTGGAGSPLH
TRBV10-3	TRBJ1-5	10	ANGGGDQPQH
TRBV3-1/TRBV3-2	TRBJ2-3	13	ASSPWDGGTDTQY